The 3 T cell receptor beta chains presented below share a single source sample, sequenced in a study of cytomegalovirus exposure and HLA in healthy donors. A multiplex PCR was run with 60 Vbeta primers and 13 Jbeta primers. Assay: immunoSEQ multiplex PCR; the TCRdb copy retains only in-frame clones and omits some. The sample yields 110,000 or so clones, 76% seen once. The sample comprised PBMCs. The receptors derive from a man aged 50-59 years in good health and CMV-seropositive.

This clone was counted only a few times. The chain uses TRBV18 and TRBJ2-2; 10 bases align to TRBD1. The CDR3 extends over 16 amino acids. Per the germline V gene, CDR1 is KGHSH and CDR2 is LQKENI. Trimming removed 3 bases from V and 4 bases from J; junction bases left unmatched: 5. The CDR3 spells CASSPPGTGATGELFF. In DNA form, the CDR3 reads TGTGCCAGCTCACCCCCCGGGACAGGGGCCACCGGGGAGCTGTTTTTT. The whole variable domain, remainder taken from reference TRBV18 and TRBJ2-2, is NAGVMQNPRHLVRRRGQEARLRCSPMKGHSHVYWYRQLPEEGLKFMVYLQKENIIDESGMPKERFSAEFPKEGPSILRIQQVVRGDSAAYFCASSPPGTGATGELFFGEGSRLTVL.

This clone was seen a few times. This sequence joins TRBV5-1 and TRBJ2-7; TRBD1 agrees at 8 bases. The CDR3 consists of 14 residues. V lost 3 bases to trimming and J lost 6 bases; unmatched junction nucleotides: 8. From germline, CDR1 is SGHRS and CDR2 YFSETQ. The DNA of the CDR3 is TGCGCCAGCAGCTCGGGCCAGGGGGCAATCGAGCAGTACTTC. Translated: CASSSGQGAIEQYF. Using reference TRBV5-1 and TRBJ2-7 for the parts outside the CDR3, the full variable domain is KAGVTQTPRYLIKTRGQQVTLSCSPISGHRSVSWYQQTPGQGLQFLFEYFSETQRNKGNFPGRFSGRQFSNSRSEMNVSTLELGDSALYLCASSSGQGAIEQYFGPGTRLTVT.

This chain connects TRBV4-1 to TRBJ2-7, with D unclear. The V gene lost 1 base and the J gene lost 4 bases, with 14 bases spanning the gap. The CDR3 consists of 15 residues. CDR1 MGHRA and CDR2 YSYEKL come from the germline V gene. CDR3 sequence: CASSQALGSHYEQYF. The CDR3, as DNA: TGCGCCAGCAGCCAAGCACTCGGGTCGCATTACGAGCAGTACTTC.